Given below is one TCR beta chain in context. Its target is not known. Use of 60 Vbeta and 13 Jbeta primers characterized the PCR. Authors' analysis steps: An analysis performed later counted 72 million or so unique TCR beta chains (roughly 9.9 million of them shared). Profiling relied on immunoSEQ multiplex PCR, and the TCRdb table lists in-frame clones only, not all of them. V and J calls and clone size come straight from that table; D and trimming were deduced from the DNA. There are about 52,000 clones in the sample, with approximately 13% held by the top ten. This entry belongs to a study of cytomegalovirus exposure and HLA in healthy donors. Across the study: The study's early data release held roughly 90 million unique TCRs from HLA-typed donors. Study-level findings and limits: Productive rates of about 87% or about 30% were seen for most TCR beta V segments in an earlier analysis. Cytomegalovirus association was assigned to over 150 TCR beta chains.

The CDR3 contains 16 residues. V was shortened by 4 bases and J by 2 bases, with 19 bases between the two germline ends. CDR1 is SGHNT and CDR2 is YYREEE in the germline V gene (reference sequence). Sequenced sample: PBMCs. The chain couples TRBV5-4 to TRBJ2-7, with no clear D. The origin of this receptor is a woman aged 55-69 years in good health and CMV-seropositive. The CDR3 loop is CASSRRLETVAYEQYF. For the CDR3, the DNA is TGTGCCAGCAGCCGACGGCTAGAAACGGTAGCCTACGAGCAGTACTTC.